This TCR beta chain was found in a study of blood T cell repertoires in COVID-19. Overall study: Sample material is recorded as cDNA or gDNA derived from T cells, B-cell-depleted T cells, or PBMCs.

Original processing notes: Cell counts per sample came from amplifying reference gene primers. The table came from immunoSEQ multiplex PCR; TCRdb's copy has only in-frame clones and leaves some out. That table supplies the V and J calls and clone size; D and trimming were determined from the DNA. The table includes tens of thousands of clones, about 90% detected once. The specimen was peripheral blood. The TCR originated in a woman aged 55-69 years with active or convalescent COVID-19.

The CDR3 nucleotides are TGCAGTGCTAGAGCCAGCTATGGCTACACCTTC. This sequence encodes CSARASYGYTF. The gene calls are TRBV20-1 and TRBJ1-2; D call uncertain. V shed 1 base and J shed 4 bases, with 4 bases lying between them. Germline V CDR1 and CDR2: DFQATT, SNEGSKA (reference sequence). The CDR3 totals 11 residues.